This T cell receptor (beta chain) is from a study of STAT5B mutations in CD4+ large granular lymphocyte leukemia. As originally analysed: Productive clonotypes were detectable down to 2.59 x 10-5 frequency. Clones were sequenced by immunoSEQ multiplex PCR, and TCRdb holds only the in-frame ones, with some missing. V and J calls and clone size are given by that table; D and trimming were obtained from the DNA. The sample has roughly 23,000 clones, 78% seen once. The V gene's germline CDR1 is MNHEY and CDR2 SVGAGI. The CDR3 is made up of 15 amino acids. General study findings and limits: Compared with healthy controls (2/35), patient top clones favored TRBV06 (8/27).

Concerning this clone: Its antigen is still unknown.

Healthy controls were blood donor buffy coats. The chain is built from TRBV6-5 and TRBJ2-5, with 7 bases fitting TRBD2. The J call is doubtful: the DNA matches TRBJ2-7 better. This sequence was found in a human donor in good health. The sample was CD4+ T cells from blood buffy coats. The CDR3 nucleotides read TGTGCCAGCAGTTACGGGGTGGGAGGGCCGGTCGAGCAGTACTTC. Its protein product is CASSYGVGGPVEQYF.